A single sample is the source of the 9 T cell receptor beta chains below, sequenced in a study of shared clonotypes between healthy human individuals. The assay was immunoSEQ multiplex PCR, and TCRdb's table has in-frame clones only and misses some. The sample carries around 350,000 clones, 70% to 75% recorded once. Sequenced material: memory CD4+ T cells sorted from blood. As to subset: CD45RA-negative fraction. Source of these receptors: a man aged 25 to 40 in good health.

In this sample, this clone turned up many times. This chain uses TRBV2 with TRBJ1-5; D possibly corresponds to TRBD1 (6 bases). V was trimmed by 10 bases and J by 2 bases, leaving 15 bases between them. Germline V gene data show CDR1 as SNHLY and CDR2 as FYNNEI. The CDR3 length is 14 residues. The CDR3 region has the DNA TGTGCCACTTCGGGACAAAGTGGCAATCAGCCCCAGCATTTT. Translated, it gives CATSGQSGNQPQHF.

The chain couples TRBV6-4 to TRBJ2-3; no reliable D call. Germline assignment: CDR1 MRHNA and CDR2 SNTAGT. The CDR3 consists of 14 residues. V lost 1 base to trimming and J lost 2 bases, with 7 bases between them. CDR3 coding DNA: TGTGCCAGCAGTGACTTACCCCACACAGATACGCAGTATTTT. Its protein product is CASSDLPHTDTQYF.

This sequence joins TRBV4-1 and TRBJ2-3; D unresolved. The CDR3 runs 14 residues. V was clipped by 0 bases and J by 8 bases, with 12 bases between them. Germline values: CDR1 MGHRA, CDR2 YSYEKL. CDR3 amino acids: CASSQDGPFGTQYF. CDR3 DNA sequence: TGCGCCAGCAGCCAAGATGGTCCCTTCGGTACGCAGTATTTT.

V and J are TRBV29-1 and TRBJ1-1; D not certain. Germline assignment: CDR1 SQVTM and CDR2 ANQGSEA. V was cut by 4 bases and J by 6 bases, with 15 bases left in between. This CDR3 is built from 13 residues. The CDR3 DNA reads TGCAGCGTTGGACACCGAGATAGGGCTGAAGCTTTCTTT. As protein: CSVGHRDRAEAFF.

Turning to this clone: The same CDR3 also results from other DNA sequences found in this sample. V is TRBV30 and J is TRBJ2-4, with a weak D call TRBD1 (6 bases). Trimming pared 1 base from V and 0 bases from J, leaving 16 bases between. CDR3 size: 17 residues. CDR1 is GTSNPN, CDR2 SVGIG, per germline (reference sequence). Here the CDR3 DNA reads TGTGCCTGGAGTGACGATAACAGGGACCTAGCCAAAAACATTCAGTACTTC. Translating gives CAWSDDNRDLAKNIQYF.

This clone was recorded once. The chain's CDR3 is CASSYNYGHEQYF. The CDR3 nucleotides read TGTGCCAGCAGTTACAATTATGGGCACGAGCAGTACTTC. The rearrangement links TRBV6-5 to TRBJ2-7; D is uncertain. Germline CDR1 and CDR2: MNHEY and SVGAGI. The CDR3 runs 13 residues. Trimming took 2 bases from V and 5 from J, leaving 10 bases between them.

The chain is built from TRBV9 and TRBJ2-7, with 7 nucleotides matching TRBD1. Germline V gene data show CDR1 as SGDLS and CDR2 as YYNGEE. The CDR3 is made up of 17 amino acids. The ends lost 4 bases at V and 6 bases at J; junction bases unmatched: 19. CDR3 nucleotide sequence: TGTGCCAGCAGCCATTTAAGACAGGGCAATGTAGAGGGCGAGCAGTACTTC. Translation: CASSHLRQGNVEGEQYF.

The rearrangement links TRBV15 to TRBJ2-2, with 9 nucleotides matching TRBD1. The germline gives CDR1 LNHNV, CDR2 YYDKDF (reference sequence). This CDR3 has 19 residues. J was trimmed by 5 bases and V by 0 bases; bases with no gene match: 13. This CDR3 is CATSRDSHGGTGKTGELFF. The CDR3 DNA sequence: TGTGCCACCAGCAGAGATTCTCATGGGGGGACAGGGAAAACCGGGGAGCTGTTTTTT.

This clone has ten or more counts. The V call is TRBV16, the J call TRBJ1-1; D ambiguous. The CDR3 extends over 13 amino acids. Trimming took off 3 bases at V and 1 base at J, with 6 bases between the two ends. Germline V gene data show CDR1 as KGHSY and CDR2 as FQNENV. The CDR3 DNA is TGTGCCAGCAGCCAGCAGTGGAACACTGAAGCTTTCTTT. Its translation: CASSQQWNTEAFF.